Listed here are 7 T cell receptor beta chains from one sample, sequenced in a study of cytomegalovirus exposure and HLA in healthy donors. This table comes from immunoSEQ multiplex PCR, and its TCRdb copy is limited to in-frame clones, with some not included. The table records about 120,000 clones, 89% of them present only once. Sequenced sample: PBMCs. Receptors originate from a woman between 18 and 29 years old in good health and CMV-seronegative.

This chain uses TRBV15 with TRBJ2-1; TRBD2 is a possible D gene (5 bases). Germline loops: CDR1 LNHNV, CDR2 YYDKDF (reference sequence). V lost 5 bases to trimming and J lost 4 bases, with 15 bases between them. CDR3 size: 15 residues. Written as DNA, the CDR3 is TGTGCCACCAGCGAAGTGCGTGACTATTACAATGAGCAGTTCTTC. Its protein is CATSEVRDYYNEQFF.

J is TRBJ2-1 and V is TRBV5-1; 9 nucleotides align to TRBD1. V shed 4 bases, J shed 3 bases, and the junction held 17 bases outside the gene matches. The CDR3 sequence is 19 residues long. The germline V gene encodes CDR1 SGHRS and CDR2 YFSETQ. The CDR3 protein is CASSPRLNTGTGYYNEQFF. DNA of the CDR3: TGCGCCAGCAGCCCCCGCCTGAATACCGGGACAGGGTACTACAATGAGCAGTTCTTC. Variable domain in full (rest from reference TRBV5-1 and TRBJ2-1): KAGVTQTPRYLIKTRGQQVTLSCSPISGHRSVSWYQQTPGQGLQFLFEYFSETQRNKGNFPGRFSGRQFSNSRSEMNVSTLELGDSALYLCASSPRLNTGTGYYNEQFFGPGTRLTVL.

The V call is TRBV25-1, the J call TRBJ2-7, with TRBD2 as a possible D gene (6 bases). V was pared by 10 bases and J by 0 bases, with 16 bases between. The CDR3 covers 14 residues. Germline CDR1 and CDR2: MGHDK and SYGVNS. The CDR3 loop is CATGGTGASYEQYF. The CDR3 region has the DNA TGTGCCACCGGGGGTACCGGGGCCTCCTACGAGCAGTACTTC.

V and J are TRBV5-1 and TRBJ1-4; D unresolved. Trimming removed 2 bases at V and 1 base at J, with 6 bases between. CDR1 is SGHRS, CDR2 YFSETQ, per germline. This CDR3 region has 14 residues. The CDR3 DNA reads TGCGCCAGCAGCTTCGGTCGAACTAATGAAAAACTGTTTTTT. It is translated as CASSFGRTNEKLFF.

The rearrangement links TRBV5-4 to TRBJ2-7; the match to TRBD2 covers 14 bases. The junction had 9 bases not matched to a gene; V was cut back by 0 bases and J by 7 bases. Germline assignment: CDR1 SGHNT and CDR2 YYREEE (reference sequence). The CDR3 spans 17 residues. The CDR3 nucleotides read TGTGCCAGCAGCTTGGATCCCCGACTAGCGGGGGGGCATGAGCAGTACTTC. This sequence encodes CASSLDPRLAGGHEQYF. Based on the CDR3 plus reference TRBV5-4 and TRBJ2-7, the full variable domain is ETGVTQSPTHLIKTRGQQVTLRCSSQSGHNTVSWYQQALGQGPQFIFQYYREEENGRGNFPPRFSGLQFPNYSSELNVNALELDDSALYLCASSLDPRLAGGHEQYFGPGTRLTVT.

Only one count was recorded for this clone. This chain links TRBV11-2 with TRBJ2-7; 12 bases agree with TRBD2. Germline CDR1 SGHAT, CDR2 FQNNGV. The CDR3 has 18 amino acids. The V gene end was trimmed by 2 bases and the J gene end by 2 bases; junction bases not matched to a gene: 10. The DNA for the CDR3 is TGTGCCAGCAGCTTAACTAGCGGGGGGCCAATTGAGACCTACGAGCAGTACTTC. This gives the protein CASSLTSGGPIETYEQYF.

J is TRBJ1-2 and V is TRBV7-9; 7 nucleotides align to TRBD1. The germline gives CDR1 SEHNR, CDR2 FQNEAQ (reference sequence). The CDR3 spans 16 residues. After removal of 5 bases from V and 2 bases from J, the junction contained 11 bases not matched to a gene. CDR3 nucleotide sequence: TGTGCCAGCAGCCCGACCACAGGGGTGCTCAACTATGGCTACACCTTC. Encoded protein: CASSPTTGVLNYGYTF.